These T cell receptor beta chains were read from a single sample in a study of PD-1 blockade in classical Hodgkin lymphoma. Sequencing used immunoSEQ multiplex PCR; TCRdb keeps in-frame clones, though not all of them. This table holds around 23,000 clones, about 88% found once. The sequencing input was CD4+ T cells from blood. The receptors stem from a human donor with classical Hodgkin lymphoma. Each CDR3 is given without its conserved first and last residue. Expanded clones get a size class; other rows say once, few or many, or leave the size out.

cdr3_aa cdr3_length j_call v_call clone_size
ASSIRTGLNTNYGYT 15 TRBJ1-2 TRBV5-6 -
ASSSEWDREEAF 12 TRBJ1-1 TRBV5-1 -
ASSLEGRYNEQF 12 TRBJ2-1 TRBV7-9 -
SGHSGEKLF 9 TRBJ1-4 TRBV20-1 -
ASSLQGLAVDNEQF 14 TRBJ2-1 TRBV5-6 -
ASSGRTDSGPGNTIY 15 TRBJ1-3 TRBV9 few
ASRGGAEGSYEQY 13 TRBJ2-7 TRBV28 -
ASSFQGENTIY 11 TRBJ1-3 TRBV7-2 few
ASKGNRDQPQH 11 TRBJ1-5 TRBV2 -
ASNSGTGLPPR 11 TRBJ1-2 TRBV30 once
ASSPRQTQETQY 12 TRBJ2-5 TRBV11-2 once
ASSAAHWEGAETQY 14 TRBJ2-5 TRBV9 -
ASSPGGWSEAF 11 TRBJ1-1 TRBV18 -
ASIGPNGANEKLF 13 TRBJ1-4 TRBV19 -
ASSPPPGAGRSDTQY 15 TRBJ2-3 TRBV14 -
ASSVEPGAEEQY 12 TRBJ2-7 TRBV9 -
ASSLGEGATEAF 12 TRBJ1-1 TRBV11-3 -
ASSEEGVIASWETQY 15 TRBJ2-5 TRBV6-1 once
ASSPRQGVHNYGYT 14 TRBJ1-2 TRBV7-9 -
ASSPTSGKGYGYT 13 TRBJ1-2 TRBV7-3 once
ASSYFTGGTGELF 13 TRBJ2-2 TRBV7-6 once
ASSIARDYEQY 11 TRBJ2-7 TRBV19 once
ASSQELGTWGYT 12 TRBJ1-2 TRBV4-3 -
ASSPVGLGNQPQH 13 TRBJ1-5 TRBV19 -
ATSTDIRSNQPQH 13 TRBJ1-5 TRBV15 -
ASSLEGFSYEQY 12 TRBJ2-7 TRBV7-9 -
ASSADRGKTDTQY 13 TRBJ2-3 TRBV2 once
ASSFQGRASGADTQY 15 TRBJ2-3 TRBV7-3 -
ASEKQGRSTDTQY 13 TRBJ2-3 TRBV2 -
ASSPPQGTLAKNIQY 15 TRBJ2-4 TRBV18 -
ATWGGGVMNTEAF 13 TRBJ1-1 TRBV6-6 once
ASSVAGADYEQY 12 TRBJ2-7 TRBV9 -
ASSLVFAPVPYNEQF 15 TRBJ2-1 TRBV5-1 -
ASSPMRSIYNGEQY 14 TRBJ2-7 TRBV7-8 -
ASSLERNSPLH 11 TRBJ1-6 TRBV27 -
ASSLGVGSEKLF 12 TRBJ1-4 TRBV28 -
ASSVGNSGGGLREQQY 16 TRBJ2-7 TRBV9 once
ASSTGTGDQPQH 12 TRBJ1-5 TRBV18 -
ASSQQRPQGSPTGELF 16 TRBJ2-2 TRBV4-2 -
SVSGAGYT 8 TRBJ1-2 TRBV29-1 -
ASSLAAGSSGNTIY 14 TRBJ1-3 TRBV7-6 -
ASGDRQTGGYT 11 TRBJ1-2 TRBV25-1 -
ASLVPGLPILKQY 13 TRBJ2-7 TRBV6-4 -
ASSMGTGTAWSNQPQH 16 TRBJ1-5 TRBV19 -
ASSGTGGFTEAF 12 TRBJ1-1 TRBV2 -
ASSSWTSGSHEQY 13 TRBJ2-7 TRBV11-3 -
ASQSYLQRDTQY 12 TRBJ2-3 TRBV19 -
ASSIRGPQTYNEQF 14 TRBJ2-1 TRBV27 -
ASSLATAREQF 11 TRBJ2-1 TRBV5-5 -